The rows below give T cell receptor beta chains drawn from one sample of a study of blood T cell repertoires in COVID-19. Libraries were prepared by immunoSEQ multiplex PCR; TCRdb keeps only in-frame clonotypes and omits some of them. The sample includes tens of thousands of clones, approximately 85% of them seen just once. The source material was peripheral blood. Receptors were obtained from a human donor in a cohort sampled during active COVID-19. Both conserved end residues are trimmed from each CDR3. The order of the fields is V gene, clone size, CDR3 protein. Size is omitted from some rows. Given values are once, few, many or a class for expanded clones.

V: TRBV18; size: NA; CDR3: ASSASTGTANSPLH
V: TRBV9; size: NA; CDR3: ASSVGVAGTQY
V: TRBV10-3; size: once; CDR3: AISETSLGELF
V: TRBV15; size: NA; CDR3: ATSNGRELLNGYT
V: TRBV28; size: NA; CDR3: ASSLVLAGSETQY
V: TRBV2; size: NA; CDR3: ASSELGQGATNVLT
V: TRBV5-1; size: NA; CDR3: ASSLAGGQADTQY
V: TRBV9; size: NA; CDR3: ASSVRRRGGYT
V: TRBV6-1; size: NA; CDR3: ASSERQGGGNTIY
V: TRBV30; size: NA; CDR3: AWRGQGAGQETQY
V: TRBV2; size: NA; CDR3: ASSEARRGDTQY
V: TRBV7-9; size: NA; CDR3: ASSLGASGGARSKNEQF
V: TRBV6-5; size: once; CDR3: ASSNRGGYT
V: TRBV5-1; size: NA; CDR3: ASSLGQGNEQF
V: TRBV7-8; size: NA; CDR3: ASSLAGGPYNEQF
V: TRBV27; size: NA; CDR3: ASSLSGGRRDIQY
V: TRBV18; size: once; CDR3: ASSLRRDSLNEKLF
V: TRBV18; size: NA; CDR3: VSSPLGGSYGYT
V: TRBV5-1; size: once; CDR3: ASSPGLAGGYNEQF
V: TRBV7-9; size: NA; CDR3: ASSPGTGGHGYT
V: TRBV15; size: NA; CDR3: ATSRDPRADTIAGQPQH
V: TRBV7-8; size: NA; CDR3: ASRGPLRGGSYNEQF
V: TRBV19; size: once; CDR3: ASGQGVETQY
V: TRBV3-1/TRBV3-2; size: NA; CDR3: ASSPRGYSSIGELF
V: TRBV12-3/TRBV12-4; size: NA; CDR3: ASSSSETQY
V: TRBV27; size: NA; CDR3: ASSPPLGGADTQY
V: TRBV20-1; size: NA; CDR3: SASVLRRTGIGQPQH
V: TRBV3-1/TRBV3-2; size: NA; CDR3: ASSQENRGQY
V: TRBV4-2; size: NA; CDR3: ASSQIGQGSTGELF
V: TRBV6-1; size: NA; CDR3: ASSEQGLGLWNEQF
V: TRBV5-4; size: once; CDR3: ASLGGAKDYGYT
V: TRBV28; size: NA; CDR3: ASSIGSIYEQY
V: TRBV5-6; size: NA; CDR3: ASSLSPGQGGDTQY
V: TRBV3-1/TRBV3-2; size: NA; CDR3: ASSQGDYGYT
V: TRBV7-4; size: once; CDR3: ASSPHGTGAYGYT
V: TRBV6-5; size: NA; CDR3: ASYYRGRRSEAF
V: TRBV27; size: NA; CDR3: ASRRSGDNSPLH
V: TRBV30; size: NA; CDR3: AWSAGPQGPQH
V: TRBV7-3; size: once; CDR3: ASSLQGPSYNSPLH
V: TRBV18; size: NA; CDR3: ASSPPGGAGNTEAF
V: TRBV19; size: NA; CDR3: ASSSTWGQANQPQH